Here is one TCR beta chain with its context. The target antigen is unknown. The data originate from a study of OX40 agonist ivuxolimab in advanced cancers. The overall study: The group had a mean age of 60 years, ranged from roughly 23 to 85, and was 80% to 85% male. Regarding the study as a whole: The specificity for antigen of the expanded peripheral T cells was not determined.

Sequenced by immunoSEQ multiplex PCR; TCRdb stores in-frame clones only, minus some. The sample yields 60,000 to 70,000 clones, 75% to 90% seen once. Germline CDR1 SGHRS, CDR2 YFSETQ. V dropped 4 bases and J dropped 2 bases, with 10 bases sitting between them. The CDR3 extends over 13 amino acids. The material sequenced was CD4+ or CD8+ T cells sorted from blood, taken in a trial of the OX40 agonist ivuxolimab. The rearrangement uses TRBV5-1 and TRBJ2-7; D ambiguous. The sequence derives from an adult with an advanced solid tumor such as melanoma, head and neck, liver or kidney cancer. CDR3 amino acids: CASSRESTYEQYF. In DNA form, the CDR3 reads TGCGCCAGCAGCCGAGAATCCACCTACGAGCAGTACTTC.